Listed here are 2 T cell receptor beta chains from one sample, sequenced in a study of spatial heterogeneity in lung cancer. Indicated time point: blood at routine non-recurrence follow-up after resection. TCRdb reprocessed the 5' RACE reads via MiXCR and lists one record per CDR3 protein. This sample carries 100,000 to 120,000 distinct CDR3 sequences, approximately 10% of them seen once, and the ten largest clones take around 24%. The source material was PBMCs, sampled at follow-up. These receptors all stem from a female donor with early-stage non-small cell lung cancer.

A note on this clonotype: Possible read error: a much larger clone is one base away. The rearrangement links TRBV7-6 to TRBJ2-3; TRBD1 is a possible D gene (6 bases). V was clipped by 6 bases and J by 11 bases, with 21 bases between them. Germline values: CDR1 SGHVS, CDR2 FNYEAQ. The CDR3 is made up of 14 amino acids. CDR3: CASSFLRTDSGQYF. Here the CDR3 DNA reads TGTGCCAGCAGTTTCCTACGGACGGACAGTGGGCAGTATTTT.

This clonotype has more than one count but fewer than ten. This chain uses TRBV6-5 with TRBJ1-2, with 8 positions matching TRBD1. The V segment lost 6 bases and the J segment 4 bases; nucleotides outside the gene matches: 4. CDR3 size: 13 residues. Germline assignment: CDR1 MNHEY and CDR2 SVGAGI. In nucleotides, the CDR3 is TGTGCCAGCAGCCAGGACAGGGTCTATGGCTACACCTTC. It translates to CASSQDRVYGYTF.